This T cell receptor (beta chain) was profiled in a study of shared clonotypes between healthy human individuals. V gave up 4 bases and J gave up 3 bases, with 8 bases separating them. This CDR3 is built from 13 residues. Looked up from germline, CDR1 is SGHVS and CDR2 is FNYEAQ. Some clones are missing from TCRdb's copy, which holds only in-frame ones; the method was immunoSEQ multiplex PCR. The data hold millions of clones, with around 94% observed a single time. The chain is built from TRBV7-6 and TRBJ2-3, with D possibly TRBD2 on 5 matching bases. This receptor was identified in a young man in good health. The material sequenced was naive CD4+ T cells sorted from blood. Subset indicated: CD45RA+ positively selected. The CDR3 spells CASSSWETDTQYF. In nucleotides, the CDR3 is TGTGCCAGCAGCTCATGGGAGACAGATACGCAGTATTTT.